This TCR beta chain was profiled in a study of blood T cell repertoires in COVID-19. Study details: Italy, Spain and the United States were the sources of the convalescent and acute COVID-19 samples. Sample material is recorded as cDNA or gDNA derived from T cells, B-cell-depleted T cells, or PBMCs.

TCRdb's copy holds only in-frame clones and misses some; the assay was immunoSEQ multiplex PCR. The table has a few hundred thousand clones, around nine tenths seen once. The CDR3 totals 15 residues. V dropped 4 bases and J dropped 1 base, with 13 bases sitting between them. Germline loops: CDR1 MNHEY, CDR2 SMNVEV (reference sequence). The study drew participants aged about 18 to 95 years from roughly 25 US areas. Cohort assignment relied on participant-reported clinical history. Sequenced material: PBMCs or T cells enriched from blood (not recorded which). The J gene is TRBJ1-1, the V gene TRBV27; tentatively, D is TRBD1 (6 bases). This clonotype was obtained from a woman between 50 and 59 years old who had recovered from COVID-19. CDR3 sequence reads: CASSWAGAGNTEAFF. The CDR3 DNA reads TGTGCCAGCAGTTGGGCGGGGGCGGGGAACACTGAAGCTTTCTTT.